A selection of T cell receptor beta chains follows, all from one sample in a study of cytomegalovirus exposure and HLA in healthy donors. Generated by immunoSEQ multiplex PCR, the TCRdb table keeps only in-frame clones and is missing some. In the table there are roughly 120,000 clones, 79% of which are singletons. The sequencing input was PBMCs. The receptor set was obtained from a young man in good health and CMV-seropositive. Each CDR3 is given with its conserved first and last residue. D genes are given only for firm matches. The listing skips clone size in some rows; elsewhere it reads once, few, many or a size class.

>few|TRBJ1-1|TRBV28|NA
TGTGCCAGCAGTAGTGCGTCAGGGGAGAACACTGAAGCTTTCTTT
CASSSASGENTEAFF
>NA|TRBJ1-1|TRBV7-8|NA
TGTGCCAGCAGCCCAAGAAACAGGGTGGTGGACACTGAAGCTTTCTTT
CASSPRNRVVDTEAFF
>few|TRBJ1-1|TRBV2|NA
TGTGCCAGCAGTAACGGTCCGAACACTGAAGCTTTCTTT
CASSNGPNTEAFF
>NA|TRBJ1-2|TRBV5-4|TRBD1
TGTGCCAGCAGCCTGAGTCAGGAGGGGGCTGATGGCTACACCTTC
CASSLSQEGADGYTF
>NA|TRBJ2-7|TRBV28|TRBD2
TGTGCCAGCAAACCCGGTAACCTAGCGGGATCCTACGAGCAGTACTTC
CASKPGNLAGSYEQYF
>few|TRBJ2-3|TRBV27|TRBD1
TGTGCCAGCAGCCCCGGGACAGGGGAGACAGATACGCAGTATTTT
CASSPGTGETDTQYF
>once|TRBJ2-7|TRBV5-4|TRBD1
TGTGCCAGCAGCTTGCCAGGGACAGGGGGCAGGGAGCAGTACTTC
CASSLPGTGGREQYF
>NA|TRBJ2-4|TRBV7-2|TRBD2
TGTGCCAGCAGCTCCCGGGGAGGGGAGGACATTCAGTACTTC
CASSSRGGEDIQYF
>NA|TRBJ1-1|TRBV5-1|NA
TGCGCCAGCAGCTTGGTGGCACGGGTGGTAACTGAAGCTTTCTTT
CASSLVARVVTEAFF
>NA|TRBJ1-2|TRBV5-1|TRBD1
TGCGCCAGCAGCTTGGACATTGGGACAGGGGGCTACGGCTACACCTTC
CASSLDIGTGGYGYTF
>NA|TRBJ2-5|TRBV4-1|TRBD2
TGCGCCAGCAGCCCCCGGGCTAGCGGTCCAGAGACCCAGTACTTC
CASSPRASGPETQYF
>NA|TRBJ1-4|TRBV18|NA
TGTGCCAGCTCACCCAGGCAGAAATCAACTAATGAAAAACTGTTTTTT
CASSPRQKSTNEKLFF
>NA|TRBJ2-3|TRBV19|TRBD2
TGTGCCAGTAGTCTGCTAGCGGGGGGCACAGATACGCAGTATTTT
CASSLLAGGTDTQYF
>NA|TRBJ2-7|TRBV19|NA
TGTGCCAGTAGTAATCCCCCCGGGTACTACGAGCAGTACTTC
CASSNPPGYYEQYF
>NA|TRBJ2-7|TRBV6-5|NA
TGTGCCAGCAGTTCACAGGGTAGCTCCTACGAGCAGTACTTC
CASSSQGSSYEQYF
>NA|TRBJ2-5|TRBV18|TRBD1
TGTGCCAGCTCACTACGGACAGGGCGGGAGACCCAGTACTTC
CASSLRTGRETQYF
>NA|TRBJ1-5|TRBV9|NA
TGTGCCAGCAGCGTAGGGGACAACAATCAGCCCCAGCATTTT
CASSVGDNNQPQHF
>NA|TRBJ1-1|TRBV30|NA
TGTGCCTGGAGTGTGTGGGAGGGCACTGAAGCTTTCTTT
CAWSVWEGTEAFF
>few|TRBJ2-1|TRBV5-1|TRBD2
TGCGCCAGCAGCTTGGTACTAGCGGGCAACAATGAGCAGTTCTTC
CASSLVLAGNNEQFF
>NA|TRBJ2-5|TRBV2|NA
TGTGCCAGCAGTGAACAGGGAGGTCAAGAGACCCAGTACTTC
CASSEQGGQETQYF
>NA|TRBJ2-7|TRBV10-3|TRBD2
TGTGCCATCAGTTCTCTAGCGGGAGAAGGTGAGCAGTACTTC
CAISSLAGEGEQYF
>NA|TRBJ2-1|TRBV28|NA
TGTGCCAGCAGCCTCCGGATGAGCGTTGAGCAGTTCTTC
CASSLRMSVEQFF
>NA|TRBJ1-3|TRBV7-3|TRBD1
TGTGCCAGCAGCTTACAGGGGGCAGATGGAAACACCATATATTTT
CASSLQGADGNTIYF
>NA|TRBJ1-1|TRBV7-3|TRBD1
TGTGCCAGCAGCTCCGGGACAGGGGGCACTGAAGCTTTCTTT
CASSSGTGGTEAFF
>NA|TRBJ2-1|TRBV7-9|TRBD2
TGTGCCAGCAGCAAAGGCGGGCTTGGGGCGGGGGGGCCCAATGAGCAGTTCTTC
CASSKGGLGAGGPNEQFF
>NA|TRBJ2-1|TRBV7-2|NA
TGTGCCAGCAGCCCCCAGGTAGTCCGCTACAATGAGCAGTTCTTC
CASSPQVVRYNEQFF
>NA|TRBJ2-2|TRBV5-1|NA
TGCGCCAGCAGCTTGGACTATCCACACACCGGGGAGCTGTTTTTT
CASSLDYPHTGELFF
>NA|TRBJ1-6|TRBV21-1|NA
TGTGCCAGCAGCAAAGAGACAGGCCCCGTGGATTCACCCCTCCACTTT
CASSKETGPVDSPLHF
>few|TRBJ1-2|TRBV10-3|TRBD1
TGTGCCATCAGTGGACAGGGGGCGCGCGGCTACACCTTC
CAISGQGARGYTF
>NA|TRBJ2-7|TRBV10-3|TRBD2
TGTGCCAGCGGAGGGACTAGCGGGAGTCGGAATTCCAACGAGCAGTACTTC
CASGGTSGSRNSNEQYF
>NA|TRBJ1-1|TRBV4-1|TRBD1
TGCGCCAGCAGCCCCTACGTAACAGGGGGCACTGAAGCTTTCTTT
CASSPYVTGGTEAFF
>few|TRBJ1-1|TRBV5-1|NA
TGCGCCAGCAGCTTGGGCCAGGTGGGCACTGAAGCTTTCTTT
CASSLGQVGTEAFF
>NA|TRBJ2-7|TRBV7-2|NA
TGTGCCAGCAGCAGACATCAGAGCTCCTACGAGCAGTACTTC
CASSRHQSSYEQYF
>NA|TRBJ2-7|TRBV7-6|TRBD2
TGTGCCAGCAGCTCTGGGACTAGCGGCTACGAGCAGTACTTC
CASSSGTSGYEQYF
>NA|TRBJ1-1|TRBV6-5|TRBD1
TGTGCCAGCAGTCTGAGACAGGGTGGCACTGAAGCTTTCTTT
CASSLRQGGTEAFF
>few|TRBJ2-5|TRBV29-1|NA
TGCAGCGTTGGTCCACAAGAGACCCAGTACTTC
CSVGPQETQYF
>NA|TRBJ1-2|TRBV30|NA
TGTGTCGCGGTCTACCTATCTGGCTACACCTTC
CVAVYLSGYTF
>NA|TRBJ1-6|TRBV5-5|NA
TGTGCCAGCAGCTACCGACAAGTATTTGATTCACCCCTCCACTTT
CASSYRQVFDSPLHF